The 22 T cell receptor beta chains below come from one sample, sequenced in a study of blood T cell repertoires in COVID-19. The data were produced by immunoSEQ multiplex PCR, yet TCRdb's version contains in-frame clones alone and is incomplete. The table has fewer than 350,000 clones, nearly 90% seen once; the top ten hold around 1.7%. Sample: PBMCs or T cells enriched from blood (not recorded which). The receptors were sampled from a woman aged 18-29 years with acute COVID-19.

About this clone: A read error may produce the germline difference seen at one junction end. This chain connects TRBV7-3 to TRBJ2-1, with 11 bases identical to TRBD2. From germline, CDR1 is SGHTA and CDR2 FQGTGA. The CDR3 covers 17 residues. CDR3 nucleotide sequence: TGTGCCAGCAGCGTAACTAGCGGGGGAAGCTTCTACAATGAGCAGTTCTTC. Protein: CASSVTSGGSFYNEQFF.

The chain carries TRBV19 and TRBJ2-2; the D is unclear. Germline V gene sequence: CDR1 LNHDA, CDR2 SQIVND (reference sequence). Trimming pared 5 bases from V and 0 bases from J, leaving 4 bases between. CDR3 length: 13 residues. The CDR3 DNA sequence: TGTGCCAGTAGTTCAACGAACACCGGGGAGCTGTTTTTT. This codes for CASSSTNTGELFF.

The chain carries TRBV28 and TRBJ1-5; D is unclear. Germline CDR1 MDHEN, CDR2 SYDVKM. V was clipped by 2 bases and J by 2 bases, with 13 bases between them. The length of the CDR3 is 16 residues. The DNA for the CDR3 is TGTGCCAGCAGTTTAGAGCGCAGAGGTGGCAATCAGCCCCAGCATTTT. Translation: CASSLERRGGNQPQHF.

V is TRBV24-1 and J is TRBJ2-1; 10 nucleotides align to TRBD2. The junction had 13 bases not matched to a gene; V was cut back by 0 bases and J by 15 bases. Germline V gives CDR1 KGHDR, CDR2 SFDVKD. This CDR3 has 16 residues. CDR3 nucleotide sequence: TGTGCCACCAGTGATTTGGAAGCGGGAGGGGTTTTGAGAAGGTTCTTC. Its protein product is CATSDLEAGGVLRRFF.

V gene TRBV30 combines with J gene TRBJ1-6; D is perhaps TRBD1 (5 bases). CDR3 length equals 13 residues. V was trimmed by 2 bases and J by 7 bases, leaving 9 bases between them. Germline V lookup: CDR1 GTSNPN, CDR2 SVGIG (reference sequence). CDR3 in amino acids: CAWSRDSNSPLHF. The CDR3 nucleotides are TGTGCCTGGAGTAGGGACTCGAATTCACCCCTCCACTTT.

This clone was counted a single time. This sequence joins TRBV6-5 and TRBJ1-3, with TRBD1 matching over 11 bases. The CDR3 is made up of 15 amino acids. In germline, CDR1 is MNHEY, CDR2 SVGAGI. V dropped 6 bases and J dropped 5; count of bases not matched to a gene: 6. The CDR3 loop is CASSGTGGRRNTIYF. In DNA form, the CDR3 reads TGTGCCAGCAGCGGGACAGGGGGAAGGCGAAACACCATATATTTT.

J is TRBJ2-1 and V is TRBV7-9; the D gene is possibly TRBD1 (6 bases). The CDR3 runs to 17 residues. Germline CDR1 SEHNR, CDR2 FQNEAQ (reference sequence). V was pared by 0 bases and J by 4 bases, with 16 bases between. The CDR3 loop reads CASSLAGAGPNYNEQFF. CDR3 nucleotide sequence: TGTGCCAGCAGCTTAGCGGGGGCAGGGCCGAATTACAATGAGCAGTTCTTC. The variable domain in full, with the rest retrieved from reference TRBV7-9 and TRBJ2-1, is DTGVSQNPRHKITKRGQNVTFRCDPISEHNRLYWYRQTLGQGPEFLTYFQNEAQLEKSRLLSDRFSAERPKGSFSTLEIQRTEQGDSAMYLCASSLAGAGPNYNEQFFGPGTRLTVL.

J is TRBJ2-4 and V is TRBV4-1; tentative D call: TRBD2 (5 bases). CDR3 length: 15 residues. Germline loops: CDR1 MGHRA, CDR2 YSYEKL. V was trimmed by 3 bases and J by 6 bases, leaving 15 bases between them. In nucleotides, the CDR3 is TGCGCCAGCAGCCAGACATTCCCGGCGGGAAACATTCAGTACTTC. Residues: CASSQTFPAGNIQYF.

J is TRBJ1-2 and V is TRBV15; D is possibly TRBD1 (6 bases). The germline gives CDR1 LNHNV, CDR2 YYDKDF (reference sequence). This CDR3 region has 22 residues. Deletions cut 0 bases from V and 0 bases from J, with 29 bases between. Here the CDR3 reads CATSRDRGRGRGQGSTNYGYTF. The DNA of the CDR3 is TGTGCCACCAGCAGAGATAGGGGTCGGGGAAGGGGACAAGGTTCGACTAACTATGGCTACACCTTC. Drawing the rest from reference TRBV15 and TRBJ1-2, the complete variable domain is DAMVIQNPRYQVTQFGKPVTLSCSQTLNHNVMYWYQQKSSQAPKLLFHYYDKDFNNEADTPDNFQSRRPNTSFCFLDIRSPGLGDTAMYLCATSRDRGRGRGQGSTNYGYTFGSGTRLTVV.

The chain is built from TRBV12-5 and TRBJ2-7, with 10 bases lining up with TRBD2. The CDR3 is 14 amino acids. Germline V gene data show CDR1 as LGHNT and CDR2 as FRNRAP. V dropped 4 bases and J dropped 4; count of bases not matched to a gene: 4. The CDR3 DNA sequence: TGTGCTAGTGGTTCTAGCGGGAGATCTTACGAGCAGTACTTC. Translated, it gives CASGSSGRSYEQYF.

V usage is TRBV25-1 and J usage is TRBJ1-5, with TRBD1 as a possible D gene (6 bases). CDR3 size: 14 residues. CDR1 is MGHDK, CDR2 SYGVNS, per germline. V shed 4 bases and J shed 4 bases, with 11 bases lying between them. Written as DNA, the CDR3 is TGTGCCAGCAGTGCCGGGACAAAGAATCAGCCCCAGCATTTT. Its translation is CASSAGTKNQPQHF. Together with reference TRBV25-1 and TRBJ1-5, the CDR3 gives the full variable domain: EADIYQTPRYLVIGTGKKITLECSQTMGHDKMYWYQQDPGMELHLIHYSYGVNSTEKGDLSSESTVSRIRTEHFPLTLESARPSHTSQYLCASSAGTKNQPQHFGDGTRLSIL.

V is TRBV7-9 and J is TRBJ1-1, with 9 bases fitting TRBD1. This CDR3 contains 16 residues. The germline CDR1 and CDR2 sequences are SEHNR and FQNEAQ (reference sequence). Losses at the gene ends were 5 bases for V and 0 bases for J; bases not matched to a gene: 7. The CDR3 reads CASSRDRVGLNTEAFF. CDR3 DNA sequence: TGTGCCAGCAGCCGGGACAGGGTGGGACTGAACACTGAAGCTTTCTTT.

This clone has only one observation. The rearrangement uses TRBV4-1 and TRBJ1-1; D is uncertain. Germline-derived CDR1 and CDR2 are MGHRA and YSYEKL. The CDR3 is 14 residues long. Trimming shortened V by 1 base and J by 11 bases, and 17 bases separated the two germline ends. The CDR3 DNA sequence: TGCGCCAGCAGCCAAGTAGAAGTTTCAAATTGGGCTTTCTTT. This translates into CASSQVEVSNWAFF.

CDR3 in amino acids: CASSGKQGGNEKLFF. The DNA for the CDR3 is TGTGCCAGCAGTGGGAAACAGGGTGGGAATGAAAAACTGTTTTTT. V is TRBV7-2 and J is TRBJ1-4; D is perhaps TRBD1 (6 bases). CDR1 and CDR2 from the germline V gene are SGHTA and FQGNSA. The CDR3 is 15 residues long. V lost 6 bases and J 5 bases, leaving 16 bases between the germline ends.

The chain is built from TRBV30 and TRBJ2-3, with 10 bases that match TRBD2. V trimming: 3 bases; J trimming: 4 bases; junction bases outside the gene matches: 16. This CDR3 is 18 amino acids long. The germline CDR1 and CDR2 sequences are GTSNPN and SVGIG (reference sequence). CDR3 region: CAWSQLAGRSTDPDTQYF. CDR3 nucleotide sequence: TGTGCCTGGAGCCAACTAGCGGGGAGATCTACTGACCCAGATACGCAGTATTTT.

The chain joins TRBV23-1 to TRBJ2-7; D may be TRBD2 (6 bases). TRBV23-1 belongs to the ORF category, with a function that is uncertain. The CDR3 extends over 16 amino acids. V shed 4 bases and J shed 5 bases, with 21 bases lying between them. The CDR3 sequence: CASSRACERLVHEQYF. The CDR3, as DNA: TGCGCCAGCAGTCGGGCTTGCGAGAGACTAGTCCACGAGCAGTACTTC.

This clone is a singleton in its sample. The rearrangement uses TRBV9 and TRBJ1-1; D remains ambiguous. Germline lookup yields CDR1 SGDLS and CDR2 YYNGEE. Trimming pared 4 bases from V and 5 bases from J, leaving 15 bases between. This CDR3 contains 14 residues. This CDR3 reads CASSPQSARTEAFF. The CDR3 coding sequence is TGTGCCAGCAGCCCACAGTCAGCCCGAACTGAAGCTTTCTTT.

The sample holds a few counts of this clone. Other DNA sequences in this sample translate to the same CDR3. This rearrangement joins TRBV3-1 (or the pseudogene TRBV3-2) to TRBJ2-7; 13 nucleotides match TRBD2. CDR1 LGHDT and CDR2 YNNKEL come from the germline V gene (reference sequence). CDR3 length: 15 amino acids. V was pared by 1 base and J by 4 bases, with 1 base of the junction left unmatched. The CDR3 nucleotides read TGTGCCAGCAGCCAAGGACTAGCGGGAGGTTACGAGCAGTACTTC. It translates to CASSQGLAGGYEQYF.

Remarks on this clone: The identical CDR3 is also encoded by other nucleotide sequences in the sample. J is TRBJ2-1 and V is TRBV28; D is possibly TRBD2 (6 bases). The germline V gene has CDR1 MDHEN and CDR2 SYDVKM. Trimming pared 2 bases from V and 5 bases from J, leaving 10 bases between. The CDR3 spans 14 residues. CDR3 nucleotide sequence: TGTGCCAGCAGTTTACTCGGGGGAGACAATGAGCAGTTCTTC. Amino acid sequence: CASSLLGGDNEQFF.

The chain couples TRBV5-1 to TRBJ2-1; TRBD1 might be the D (5 bases). V shed 1 base and J shed 8 bases, with 13 bases lying between them. This CDR3 region has 14 residues. Germline V gene sequence: CDR1 SGHRS, CDR2 YFSETQ. The CDR3: CASSLQGPWDEQFF. DNA for the CDR3: TGCGCCAGCAGCTTGCAGGGCCCATGGGATGAGCAGTTCTTC.

J is TRBJ2-5 and V is TRBV24-1, with TRBD1 matching 9 bases. Germline V lookup: CDR1 KGHDR, CDR2 SFDVKD. After removal of 6 bases from V and 2 bases from J, the junction contained 6 bases not matched to a gene. This CDR3 has 15 residues. DNA for the CDR3: TGTGCCACCAGTCCGGGACAGGGATGGCAAGAGACCCAGTACTTC. Amino acid sequence: CATSPGQGWQETQYF.

This clone was recorded once. The V call is TRBV5-1, the J call TRBJ2-7; maybe TRBD2 (6 bases). The V end lost 4 bases, the J end lost 2 bases, and 16 bases lay between the germline ends. Germline assignment: CDR1 SGHRS and CDR2 YFSETQ. This CDR3 is built from 15 residues. CDR3 sequence reads: CASSPGVAVTYEQYF. The CDR3 nucleotides are TGCGCCAGCAGCCCGGGAGTAGCGGTTACCTACGAGCAGTACTTC.